These 18 T cell receptor beta chains share one sample of origin, sequenced in a study of cytomegalovirus exposure and HLA in healthy donors. The primer mix had 60 Vbeta and 13 Jbeta primers. Produced via immunoSEQ multiplex PCR; TCRdb's table is partial and in-frame only. The sample yields tens of thousands of clones, around 65% seen once. Sequencing was carried out using PBMCs. These receptors originate from a man in his fifties or sixties in good health and CMV-seropositive.

This clone showed up just once. This sequence joins TRBV6-5 and TRBJ2-7; TRBD1 might be the D (7 bases). From germline, CDR1 is MNHEY and CDR2 SVGAGI. V was trimmed by 0 bases and J by 4 bases, leaving 13 bases between them. This CDR3 comprises 15 residues. The CDR3 coding sequence is TGTGCCAGCAGTTACTCGAACCAGGGGGGATACGAGCAGTACTTC. Protein: CASSYSNQGGYEQYF.

V usage is TRBV18 and J usage is TRBJ1-2; 7 bases match TRBD1. The CDR3 has 14 amino acids. V lost 3 bases, J lost 7 bases, and 8 bases stayed unmatched. CDR1 and CDR2 (germline): KGHSH, LQKENI. The CDR3 nucleotides are TGTGCCAGCTCACCGCCGACAGGGATCGGTGGCTACACCTTC. Translated, it gives CASSPPTGIGGYTF. The full variable domain, rest sourced from reference TRBV18 and TRBJ1-2, is NAGVMQNPRHLVRRRGQEARLRCSPMKGHSHVYWYRQLPEEGLKFMVYLQKENIIDESGMPKERFSAEFPKEGPSILRIQQVVRGDSAAYFCASSPPTGIGGYTFGSGTRLTVV.

The V call is TRBV11-2, the J call TRBJ2-3; 8 bases fit TRBD2. From germline, CDR1 is SGHAT and CDR2 FQNNGV. J gave up 0 bases and V 5 bases, and 10 bases lay outside the gene matches. This CDR3 comprises 17 residues. CDR3 in amino acids: CASSHDSSGVSTDTQYF. In DNA form, the CDR3 reads TGTGCCAGCAGCCACGATAGTAGCGGGGTTAGCACAGATACGCAGTATTTT.

Here the CDR3 reads CASSPSDSKNIQYF. DNA for the CDR3: TGTGCCAGCTCACCATCGGACAGTAAGAACATTCAGTACTTC. The chain recombines TRBV18 with TRBJ2-4, with D possibly matching TRBD1 (6 bases). The CDR3 totals 14 residues. Germline V gene lookup returns CDR1 KGHSH and CDR2 LQKENI. V was trimmed by 2 bases and J by 7 bases, leaving 12 bases between them.

The chain joins TRBV19 to TRBJ2-1; 8 bases align to TRBD2. Germline CDR1 reads LNHDA; CDR2 reads SQIVND (reference sequence). CDR3 size: 15 residues. V shed 2 bases and J 3 bases; nucleotides not matched to a gene: 3. The CDR3 DNA reads TGTGCCAGTAGTATAATAGCGGGGATCTACAATGAGCAGTTCTTC. As protein: CASSIIAGIYNEQFF.

The CDR3 spells CASSLMGRNLNNEQFF. CDR3 in DNA: TGTGCCAGCAGCTTAATGGGCAGAAATTTAAACAATGAGCAGTTCTTC. J is TRBJ2-1 and V is TRBV7-2; the D is unclear. Germline CDR1 and CDR2: SGHTA and FQGNSA. The germline V and J ends were trimmed by 2 bases and 5 bases, with 16 bases remaining between them. The CDR3 length is 16 residues.

This clone appeared a single time. The chain couples TRBV30 to TRBJ2-1, with 9 bases identical to TRBD2. This CDR3 has 17 residues. V lost 1 base, J lost 1 base, and 8 bases stayed unmatched. The germline V gene encodes CDR1 GTSNPN and CDR2 SVGIG (reference sequence). The CDR3 nucleotides read TGTGCCTGGAGTGGGTTGAGCGGGAGGTGGTCCTACAATGAGCAGTTCTTC. It codes for CAWSGLSGRWSYNEQFF.

The chain couples TRBV21-1 to TRBJ2-3; the DNA was not used to check the table's D call, TRBD2. TRBV21-1 is a known pseudogene. This CDR3 contains 14 residues. The CDR3: CALTSGKSTDTQYF. The CDR3 nucleotides read TGTGCCCTAACTAGCGGGAAAAGCACAGATACGCAGTATTTT.

The chain is built from TRBV19 and TRBJ1-5; D may be TRBD1 (5 bases). The length of the CDR3 is 16 residues. Germline V lookup: CDR1 LNHDA, CDR2 SQIVND (reference sequence). V was cut by 3 bases and J by 2 bases, with 14 bases left in between. The DNA of the CDR3 is TGTGCCAGTAGTATGGTCGGGGGGAGAGGCAATCAGCCCCAGCATTTT. It encodes CASSMVGGRGNQPQHF.

The genes are TRBV2 and TRBJ2-3, with 10 bases fitting TRBD2. CDR1 SNHLY and CDR2 FYNNEI come from the germline V gene. V was clipped by 6 bases and J by 0 bases; unmatched bases: 3. The CDR3 runs 15 residues. The CDR3 spells CASSGLAESTDTQYF. The CDR3 nucleotides read TGTGCCAGCAGCGGACTAGCGGAGAGCACAGATACGCAGTATTTT.

The chain combines TRBV20-1 with TRBJ1-1; D gene ambiguous. Deletions cut 8 bases from V and 1 base from J, with 8 bases between. Looked up from germline, CDR1 is DFQATT and CDR2 is SNEGSKA (reference sequence). The CDR3 extends over 11 amino acids. CDR3 sequence: CSPRGNTEAFF. The DNA of the CDR3 is TGCAGTCCCCGCGGGAACACTGAAGCTTTCTTT.

This clone has only one observation. Other DNA variants within this sample encode the same CDR3. The chain couples TRBV7-8 to TRBJ2-3, with TRBD2 identical over 8 bases. The length of the CDR3 is 15 residues. CDR1 SGHVS and CDR2 FQNEAQ come from the germline V gene. Trimming cost V 5 bases and J 2 bases; bases outside gene matches: 6. The CDR3 is CASSRSGGSTDTQYF. Written as DNA, the CDR3 is TGTGCCAGCAGCAGAAGCGGGGGCTCCACAGATACGCAGTATTTT.

The gene calls are TRBV19 and TRBJ2-4, with 9 bases that match TRBD1. Germline V lookup: CDR1 LNHDA, CDR2 SQIVND (reference sequence). Trimming cost V 6 bases and J 3 bases; bases outside gene matches: 18. This CDR3 is 19 amino acids long. The CDR3 region has the DNA TGTGCCAGTAGGCGAGATCATATCGGACAGGGGAGCGGCAAAAACATTCAGTACTTC. It specifies CASRRDHIGQGSGKNIQYF.

This chain joins TRBV6-1 and TRBJ1-1; D might be TRBD1 (5 bases). In germline, CDR1 is MNHNS, CDR2 SASEGT. Between the trimmed V and J ends, which lost 10 bases and 3 bases, there was a span of 15 bases. There are 13 residues in the CDR3. The CDR3 DNA sequence: TGTGCCACACTGGGCAGGGCTTACACTGAAGCTTTCTTT. Amino acid sequence: CATLGRAYTEAFF.

This clone was seen a handful of times. The gene calls are TRBV7-3 and TRBJ1-5; the match to TRBD1 covers 9 bases. This CDR3 is built from 14 residues. Germline trimming cut 6 bases from V and 6 bases from J; bases unmatched to any gene: 6. The germline V gene encodes CDR1 SGHTA and CDR2 FQGTGA. CDR3 region: CASSSGTGSQPQHF. The CDR3 coding sequence is TGTGCCAGCAGTTCAGGGACAGGGTCTCAGCCCCAGCATTTT.

The gene calls are TRBV6-6 and TRBJ2-7; the match to TRBD2 covers 9 bases. The V gene's germline CDR1 is MNHNY and CDR2 SVGAGI (reference sequence). V shed 3 bases and J 4 bases; nucleotides not matched to a gene: 7. The CDR3 loop spans 15 amino acids. The CDR3 nucleotides are TGTGCCAGCAGTTATCTCGGCGGGGGGGCGTACGAGCAGTACTTC. Translated: CASSYLGGGAYEQYF.

This clone was observed a handful of times. CDR3 DNA: TGTGCCAGCAGCATACTTGCGGGAGGCCCCTACGAGCAGTACTTC. It yields the protein CASSILAGGPYEQYF. This chain links TRBV14 with TRBJ2-7, with TRBD2 matching 8 bases. This CDR3 is 15 amino acids long. V gave up 5 bases and J gave up 2 bases; unmatched junction bases: 8. Germline V CDR1 and CDR2: SGHDN, FVKESK.

V usage is TRBV5-1 and J usage is TRBJ2-3; the match to TRBD2 covers 9 bases. Germline V CDR1 and CDR2: SGHRS, YFSETQ. The V and J ends lost 5 bases and 8 bases, in that order; junction bases with no gene match: 6. This CDR3 spans 13 amino acids. This chain's CDR3 is CASRQAGGGTQYF. The CDR3 DNA reads TGCGCCAGCAGACAAGCGGGGGGCGGTACGCAGTATTTT.